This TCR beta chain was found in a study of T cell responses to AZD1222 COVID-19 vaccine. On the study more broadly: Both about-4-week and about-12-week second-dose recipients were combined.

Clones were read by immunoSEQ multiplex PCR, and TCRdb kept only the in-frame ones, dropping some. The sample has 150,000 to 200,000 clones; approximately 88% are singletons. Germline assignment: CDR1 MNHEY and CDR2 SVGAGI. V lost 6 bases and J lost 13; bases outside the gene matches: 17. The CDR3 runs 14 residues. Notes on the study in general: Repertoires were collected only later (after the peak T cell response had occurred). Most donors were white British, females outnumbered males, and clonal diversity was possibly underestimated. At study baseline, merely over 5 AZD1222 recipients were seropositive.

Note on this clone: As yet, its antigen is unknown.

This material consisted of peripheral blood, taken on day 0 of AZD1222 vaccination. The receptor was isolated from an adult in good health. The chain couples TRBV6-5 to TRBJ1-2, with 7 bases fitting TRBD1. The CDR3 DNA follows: TGTGCCAGCAGCCCCGCAGGGGGGTACCGCGGGAGCACCTTC. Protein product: CASSPAGGYRGSTF.